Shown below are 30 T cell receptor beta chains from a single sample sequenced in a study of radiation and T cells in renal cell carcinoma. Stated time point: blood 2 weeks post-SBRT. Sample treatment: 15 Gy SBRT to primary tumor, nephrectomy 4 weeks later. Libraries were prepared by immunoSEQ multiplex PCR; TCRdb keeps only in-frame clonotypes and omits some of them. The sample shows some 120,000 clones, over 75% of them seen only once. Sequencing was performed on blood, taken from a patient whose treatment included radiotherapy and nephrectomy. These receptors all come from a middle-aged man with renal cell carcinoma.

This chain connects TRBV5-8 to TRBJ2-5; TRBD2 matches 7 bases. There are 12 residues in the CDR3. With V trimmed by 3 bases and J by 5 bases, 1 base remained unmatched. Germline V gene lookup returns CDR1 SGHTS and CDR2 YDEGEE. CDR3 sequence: CASSYGGETQYF. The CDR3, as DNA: TGTGCCAGCAGCTACGGGGGGGAGACCCAGTACTTC.

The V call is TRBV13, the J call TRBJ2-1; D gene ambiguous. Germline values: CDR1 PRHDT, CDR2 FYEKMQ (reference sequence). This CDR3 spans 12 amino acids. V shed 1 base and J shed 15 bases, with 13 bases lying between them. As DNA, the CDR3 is TGTGCCAGCAGCTTAGTGCGGCCCTTATGGTTCTTC. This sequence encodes CASSLVRPLWFF. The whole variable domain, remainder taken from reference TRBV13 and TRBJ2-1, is AAGVIQSPRHLIKEKRETATLKCYPIPRHDTVYWYQQGPGQDPQFLISFYEKMQSDKGSIPDRFSAQQFSDYHSELNMSSLELGDSALYFCASSLVRPLWFFGPGTRLTVL.

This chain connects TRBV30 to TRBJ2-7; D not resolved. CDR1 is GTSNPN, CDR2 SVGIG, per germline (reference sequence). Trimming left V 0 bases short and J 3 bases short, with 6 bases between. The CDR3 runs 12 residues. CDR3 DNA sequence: TGTGCCTGGAGTGTAATCGGCTACGAGCAGTACTTC. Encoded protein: CAWSVIGYEQYF.

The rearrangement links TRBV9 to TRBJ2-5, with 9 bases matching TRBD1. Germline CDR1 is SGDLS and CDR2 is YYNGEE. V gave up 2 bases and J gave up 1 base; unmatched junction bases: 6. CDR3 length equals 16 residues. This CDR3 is CASSVLTGGPQETQYF. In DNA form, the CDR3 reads TGTGCCAGCAGCGTCTTGACAGGGGGTCCCCAAGAGACCCAGTACTTC.

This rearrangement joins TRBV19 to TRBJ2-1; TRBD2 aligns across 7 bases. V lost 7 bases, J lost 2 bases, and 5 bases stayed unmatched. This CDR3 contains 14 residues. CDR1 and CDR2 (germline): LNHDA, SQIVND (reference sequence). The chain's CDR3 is CASNGGSPYNEQFF. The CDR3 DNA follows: TGTGCCAGTAACGGCGGGAGTCCCTACAATGAGCAGTTCTTC.

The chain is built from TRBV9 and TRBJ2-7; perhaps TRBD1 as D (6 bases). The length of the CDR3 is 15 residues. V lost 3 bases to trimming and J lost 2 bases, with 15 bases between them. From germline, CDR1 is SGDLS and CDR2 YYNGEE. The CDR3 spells CASSGGGLFPYEQYF. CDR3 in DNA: TGTGCCAGCAGCGGAGGGGGATTGTTCCCCTACGAGCAGTACTTC. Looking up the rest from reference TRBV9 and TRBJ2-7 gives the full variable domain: DSGVTQTPKHLITATGQRVTLRCSPRSGDLSVYWYQQSLDQGLQFLIQYYNGEERAKGNILERFSAQQFPDLHSELNLSSLELGDSALYFCASSGGGLFPYEQYFGPGTRLTVT.

The CDR3 nucleotides read TGTGCCAGCAGCACCAGCTCCTACGAGCAGTACTTC. Its protein is CASSTSSYEQYF. The chain uses TRBV6-6 and TRBJ2-7; D is uncertain. This CDR3 contains 12 residues. The V end was cut by 6 bases, the J end by 0 bases, with 6 bases between. Germline CDR1 is MNHNY and CDR2 is SVGAGI (reference sequence).

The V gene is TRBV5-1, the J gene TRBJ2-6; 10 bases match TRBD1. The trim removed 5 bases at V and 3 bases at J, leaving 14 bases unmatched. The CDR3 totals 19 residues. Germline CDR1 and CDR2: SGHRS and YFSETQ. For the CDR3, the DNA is TGCGCCAGCAGATTAACCCCCGGGACAGGGGTAAGTGGGGCCAACGTCCTGACTTTC. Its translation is CASRLTPGTGVSGANVLTF.

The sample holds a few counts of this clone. The CDR3 DNA reads TGTGCCAGCCTCATAAATAGCAATCAGCCCCAGCATTTT. This gives the protein CASLINSNQPQHF. V and J are TRBV6-1 and TRBJ1-5; D gene uncertain. V was cut by 8 bases and J by 0 bases, with 8 bases left in between. The germline CDR1 and CDR2 sequences are MNHNS and SASEGT. This CDR3 is 13 amino acids long.

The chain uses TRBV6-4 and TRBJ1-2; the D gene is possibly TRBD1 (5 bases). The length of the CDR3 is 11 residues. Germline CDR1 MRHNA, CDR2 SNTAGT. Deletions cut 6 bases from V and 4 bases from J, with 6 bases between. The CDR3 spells CASRDTYGYTF. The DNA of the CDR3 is TGTGCCAGCAGGGACACCTATGGCTACACCTTC.

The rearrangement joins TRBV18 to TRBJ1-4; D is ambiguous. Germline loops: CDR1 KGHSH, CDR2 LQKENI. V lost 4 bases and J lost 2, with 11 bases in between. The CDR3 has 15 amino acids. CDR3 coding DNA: TGTGCCAGCTCACGGGCGGGTACGACTAATGAAAAACTGTTTTTT. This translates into CASSRAGTTNEKLFF.

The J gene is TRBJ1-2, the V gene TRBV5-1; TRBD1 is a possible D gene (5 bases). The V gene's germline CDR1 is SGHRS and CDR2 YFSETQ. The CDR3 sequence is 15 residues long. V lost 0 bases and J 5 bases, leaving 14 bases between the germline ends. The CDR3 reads CASSLGLGGTYGYTF. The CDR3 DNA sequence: TGCGCCAGCAGCTTGGGTTTGGGCGGGACGTATGGCTACACCTTC.

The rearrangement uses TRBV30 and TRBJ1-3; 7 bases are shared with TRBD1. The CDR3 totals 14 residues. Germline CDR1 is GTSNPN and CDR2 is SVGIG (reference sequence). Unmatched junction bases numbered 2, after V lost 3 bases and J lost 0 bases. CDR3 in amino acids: CAWSGTVSGNTIYF. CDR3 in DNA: TGTGCCTGGAGCGGGACAGTCTCTGGAAACACCATATATTTT.

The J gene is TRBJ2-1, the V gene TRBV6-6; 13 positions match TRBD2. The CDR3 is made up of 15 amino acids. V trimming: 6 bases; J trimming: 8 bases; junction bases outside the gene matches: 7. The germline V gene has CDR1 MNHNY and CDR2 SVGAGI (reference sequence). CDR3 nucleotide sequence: TGTGCCAGCAGACCGGGACTAGCGGGAATGCATGAGCAGTTCTTC. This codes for CASRPGLAGMHEQFF.

CDR3: CAISGSQETQYF. For the CDR3, the DNA is TGTGCCATCAGCGGCAGCCAAGAGACCCAGTACTTC. The chain is built from TRBV10-3 and TRBJ2-5; no definite D call. V lost 6 bases to trimming and J lost 1 base, with 6 bases between them. From germline, CDR1 is ENHRY and CDR2 SYGVKD. The CDR3 runs to 12 residues.

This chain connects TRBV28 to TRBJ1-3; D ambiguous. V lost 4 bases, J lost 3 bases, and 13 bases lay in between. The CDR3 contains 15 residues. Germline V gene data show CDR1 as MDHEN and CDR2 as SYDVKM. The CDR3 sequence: CASSSQINSGNTIYF. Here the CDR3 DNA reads TGTGCCAGCAGTTCCCAGATAAATAGTGGAAACACCATATATTTT.

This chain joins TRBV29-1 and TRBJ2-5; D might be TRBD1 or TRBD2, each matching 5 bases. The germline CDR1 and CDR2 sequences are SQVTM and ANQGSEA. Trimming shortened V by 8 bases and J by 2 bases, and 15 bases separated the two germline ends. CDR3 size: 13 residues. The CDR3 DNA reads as TGCAGCTTTCTCCGGGACCTACAAGAGACCCAGTACTTC. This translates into CSFLRDLQETQYF.

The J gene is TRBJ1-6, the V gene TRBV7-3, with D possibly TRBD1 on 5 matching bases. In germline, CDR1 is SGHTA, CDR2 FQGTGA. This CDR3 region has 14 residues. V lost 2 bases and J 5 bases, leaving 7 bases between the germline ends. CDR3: CASSLQGNNSPLHF. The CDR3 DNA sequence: TGTGCCAGCAGCTTACAGGGTAATAATTCACCCCTCCACTTT.

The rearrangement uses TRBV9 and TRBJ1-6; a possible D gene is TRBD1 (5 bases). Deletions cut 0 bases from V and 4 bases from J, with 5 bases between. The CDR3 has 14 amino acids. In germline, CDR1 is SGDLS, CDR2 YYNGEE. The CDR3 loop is CASSVEGYNSPLHF. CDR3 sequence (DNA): TGTGCCAGCAGCGTAGAGGGGTATAATTCACCCCTCCACTTT.

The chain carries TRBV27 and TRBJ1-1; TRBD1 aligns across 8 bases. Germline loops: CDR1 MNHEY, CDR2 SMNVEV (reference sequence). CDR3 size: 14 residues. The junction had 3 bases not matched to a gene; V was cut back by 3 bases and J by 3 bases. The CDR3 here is CASSLTGEYTEAFF. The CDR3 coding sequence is TGTGCCAGCAGTTTGACAGGGGAATACACTGAAGCTTTCTTT.

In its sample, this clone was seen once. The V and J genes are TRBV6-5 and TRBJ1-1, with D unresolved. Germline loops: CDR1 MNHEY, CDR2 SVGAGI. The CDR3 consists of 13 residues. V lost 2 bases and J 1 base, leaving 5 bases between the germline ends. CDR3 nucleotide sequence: TGTGCCAGCAGTTACATGGCGAACACTGAAGCTTTCTTT. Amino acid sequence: CASSYMANTEAFF.

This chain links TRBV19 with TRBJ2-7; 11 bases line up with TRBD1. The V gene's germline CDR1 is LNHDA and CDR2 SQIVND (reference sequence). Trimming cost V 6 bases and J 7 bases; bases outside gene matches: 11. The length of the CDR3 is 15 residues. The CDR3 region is CASRHRDRGFIEQYF. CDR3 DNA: TGTGCCAGTAGGCACCGGGACAGGGGGTTCATTGAGCAGTACTTC.

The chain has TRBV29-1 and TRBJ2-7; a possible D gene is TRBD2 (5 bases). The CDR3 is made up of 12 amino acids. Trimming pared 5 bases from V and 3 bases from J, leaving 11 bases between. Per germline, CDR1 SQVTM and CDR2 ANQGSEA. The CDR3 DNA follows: TGCAGCGTTTATGAGGGTGGCTACGAGCAGTACTTC. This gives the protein CSVYEGGYEQYF.

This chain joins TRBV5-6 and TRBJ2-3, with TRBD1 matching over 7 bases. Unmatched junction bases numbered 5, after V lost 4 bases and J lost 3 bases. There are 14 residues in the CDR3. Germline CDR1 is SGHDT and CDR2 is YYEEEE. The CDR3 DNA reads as TGTGCCAGCAGCCAGGAACAGGGGACAGATACGCAGTATTTT. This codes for CASSQEQGTDTQYF.

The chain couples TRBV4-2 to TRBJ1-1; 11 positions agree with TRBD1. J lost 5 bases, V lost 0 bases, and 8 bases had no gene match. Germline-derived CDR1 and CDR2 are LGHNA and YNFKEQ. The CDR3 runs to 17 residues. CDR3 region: CASSQDYLGQGATEAFF. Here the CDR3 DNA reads TGTGCCAGCAGCCAAGATTACCTCGGACAGGGGGCGACTGAAGCTTTCTTT.

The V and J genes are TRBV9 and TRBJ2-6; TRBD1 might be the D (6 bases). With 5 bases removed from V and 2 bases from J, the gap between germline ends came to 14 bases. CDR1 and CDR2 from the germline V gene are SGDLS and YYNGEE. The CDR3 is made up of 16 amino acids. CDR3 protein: CASSSTGTTGANVLTF. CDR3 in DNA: TGTGCCAGCAGTTCGACCGGGACAACTGGGGCCAACGTCCTGACTTTC. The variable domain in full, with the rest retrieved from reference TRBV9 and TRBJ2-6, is DSGVTQTPKHLITATGQRVTLRCSPRSGDLSVYWYQQSLDQGLQFLIQYYNGEERAKGNILERFSAQQFPDLHSELNLSSLELGDSALYFCASSSTGTTGANVLTFGAGSRLTVL.

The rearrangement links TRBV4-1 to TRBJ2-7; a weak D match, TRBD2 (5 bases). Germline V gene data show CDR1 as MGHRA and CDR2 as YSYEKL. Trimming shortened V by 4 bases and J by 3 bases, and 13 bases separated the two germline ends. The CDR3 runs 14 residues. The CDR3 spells CASSRSIGDYEQYF. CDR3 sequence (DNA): TGCGCCAGCAGCCGTTCGATCGGGGACTACGAGCAGTACTTC.

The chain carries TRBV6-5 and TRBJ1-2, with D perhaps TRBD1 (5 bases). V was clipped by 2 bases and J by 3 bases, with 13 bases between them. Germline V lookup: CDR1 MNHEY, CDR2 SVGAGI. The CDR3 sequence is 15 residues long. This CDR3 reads CASSYTAGTDYGYTF. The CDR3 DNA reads TGTGCCAGCAGTTACACAGCCGGGACGGACTATGGCTACACCTTC.

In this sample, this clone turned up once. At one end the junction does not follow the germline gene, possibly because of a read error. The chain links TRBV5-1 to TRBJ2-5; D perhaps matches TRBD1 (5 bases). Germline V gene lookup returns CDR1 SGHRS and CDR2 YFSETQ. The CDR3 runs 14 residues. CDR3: CASSSAGYQETQYF. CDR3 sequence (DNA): TGCGCCAGCAGCTCGGCAGGGTACCAGGAGACCCAGTACTTC.

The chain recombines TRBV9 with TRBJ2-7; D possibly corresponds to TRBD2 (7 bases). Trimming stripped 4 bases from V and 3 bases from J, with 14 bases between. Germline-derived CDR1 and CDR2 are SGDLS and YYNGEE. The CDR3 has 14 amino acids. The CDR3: CASSPDGGLYEQYF. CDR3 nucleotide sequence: TGTGCCAGCAGCCCCGACGGGGGGCTCTACGAGCAGTACTTC.